This TCR beta chain stems from a study of T cells in Graves' hyperthyroidism and ophthalmopathy. Notes on the study in general: Among clonotypes expanded in thyroid above 0.001, most were also found in blood. Model-based prediction identified ophthalmopathy a median 6.5 months prior to its onset.

About this clonotype: Antigen specificity is unknown.

Pregnant or lactating patients were excluded, as were those with uncontrolled infection or other autoimmune disease. Each diagnosis drew on symptoms, thyroxine, TRAb, thyroid ultrasound and orbital computed tomography findings. Amplified TCR beta CDR3 regions came from RNA transcripts. With the HTBI primer set, the TCR CDR3 went through a first round of RT-PCR. TCRdb re-called the multiplex PCR reads through MiXCR, storing one row per CDR3 protein. The table lists fewer than 650,000 distinct CDR3 sequences, 46% of them singletons. Looked up from germline, CDR1 is ENHRY and CDR2 is SYGVKD. Trimming took off 6 bases at V and 4 bases at J, with 12 bases between the two ends. This CDR3 is built from 13 residues.

The specimen sequenced was peripheral blood or thyroid tissue (not recorded which). The V call is TRBV10-3, the J call TRBJ2-5; D might be TRBD1 or TRBD2, each matching 6 bases. The receptor was isolated from an adult woman with Graves' disease, either hyperthyroidism or ophthalmopathy (not recorded which). CDR3 DNA: TGTGCCATCAGAGGTTCGGGGGCAGAGACCCAGTACTTC. Translation gives CAIRGSGAETQYF.